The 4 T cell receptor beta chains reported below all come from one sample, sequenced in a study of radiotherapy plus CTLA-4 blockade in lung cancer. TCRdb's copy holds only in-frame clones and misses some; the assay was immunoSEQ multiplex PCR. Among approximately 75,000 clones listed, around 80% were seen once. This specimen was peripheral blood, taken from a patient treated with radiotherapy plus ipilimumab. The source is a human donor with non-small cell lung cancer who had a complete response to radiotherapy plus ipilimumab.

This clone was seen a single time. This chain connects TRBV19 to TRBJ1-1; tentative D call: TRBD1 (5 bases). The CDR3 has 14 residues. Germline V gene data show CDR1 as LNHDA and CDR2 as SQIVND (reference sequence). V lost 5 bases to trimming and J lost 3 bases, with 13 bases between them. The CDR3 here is CASSPRGGDTEAFF. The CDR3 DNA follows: TGTGCCAGTAGTCCCCGGGGGGGGGACACTGAAGCTTTCTTT. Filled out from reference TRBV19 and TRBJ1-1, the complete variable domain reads DGGITQSPKYLFRKEGQNVTLSCEQNLNHDAMYWYRQDPGQGLRLIYYSQIVNDFQKGDIAEGYSVSREKKESFPLTVTSAQKNPTAFYLCASSPRGGDTEAFFGQGTRLTVV.

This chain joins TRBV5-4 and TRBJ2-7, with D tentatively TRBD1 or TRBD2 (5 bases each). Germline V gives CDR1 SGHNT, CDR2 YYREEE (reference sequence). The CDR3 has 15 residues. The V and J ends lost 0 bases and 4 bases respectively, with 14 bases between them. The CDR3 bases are TGTGCCAGCAGCTTGGGAGGGGACGGGTTTTACGAGCAGTACTTC. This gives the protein CASSLGGDGFYEQYF. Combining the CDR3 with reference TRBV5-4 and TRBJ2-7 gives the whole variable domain ETGVTQSPTHLIKTRGQQVTLRCSSQSGHNTVSWYQQALGQGPQFIFQYYREEENGRGNFPPRFSGLQFPNYSSELNVNALELDDSALYLCASSLGGDGFYEQYFGPGTRLTVT.

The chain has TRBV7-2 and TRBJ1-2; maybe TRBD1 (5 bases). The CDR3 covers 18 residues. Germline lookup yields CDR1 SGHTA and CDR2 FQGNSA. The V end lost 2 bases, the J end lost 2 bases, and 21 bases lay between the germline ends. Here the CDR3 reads CASSLRTTTTTVNYGYTF. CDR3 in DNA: TGTGCCAGCAGCTTACGTACCACAACTACGACAGTAAACTATGGCTACACCTTC.

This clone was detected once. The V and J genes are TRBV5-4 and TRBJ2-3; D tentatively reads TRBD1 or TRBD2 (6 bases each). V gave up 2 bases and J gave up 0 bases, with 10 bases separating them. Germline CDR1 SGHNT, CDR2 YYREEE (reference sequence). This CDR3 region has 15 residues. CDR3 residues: CASSLGGTSTDTQYF. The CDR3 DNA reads TGTGCCAGCAGCTTAGGCGGGACAAGCACAGATACGCAGTATTTT.